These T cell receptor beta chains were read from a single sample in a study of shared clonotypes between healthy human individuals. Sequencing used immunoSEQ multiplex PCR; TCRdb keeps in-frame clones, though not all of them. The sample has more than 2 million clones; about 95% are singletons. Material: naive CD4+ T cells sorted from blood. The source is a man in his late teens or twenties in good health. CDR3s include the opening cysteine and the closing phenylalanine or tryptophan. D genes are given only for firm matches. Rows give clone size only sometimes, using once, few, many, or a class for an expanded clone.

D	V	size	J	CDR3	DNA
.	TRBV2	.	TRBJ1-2	CASTLMRGNYGYTF	TGTGCCAGCACACTTATGAGGGGAAACTATGGCTACACCTTC
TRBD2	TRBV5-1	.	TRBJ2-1	CASRTISGPSSYNEQFF	TGCGCCAGCAGGACGATTAGCGGGCCAAGCTCCTACAATGAGCAGTTCTTC
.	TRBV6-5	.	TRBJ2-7	CASSYSGLGEQYF	TGTGCCAGCAGTTACTCGGGATTGGGCGAGCAGTACTTC
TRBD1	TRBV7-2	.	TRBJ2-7	CASSLQGVGYEQYF	TGTGCCAGCAGCCTACAGGGGGTCGGCTACGAGCAGTACTTC
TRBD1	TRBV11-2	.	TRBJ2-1	CASSPRQGAGVRNEQFF	TGTGCCAGCAGCCCCAGACAGGGGGCTGGGGTAAGGAATGAGCAGTTCTTC
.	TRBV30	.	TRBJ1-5	CAWSVGRDQPQHF	TGTGCCTGGAGTGTAGGAAGGGATCAGCCCCAGCATTTT
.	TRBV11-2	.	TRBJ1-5	CASSLRGEVSNQPQHF	TGTGCCAGCAGCTTAAGAGGGGAGGTTAGCAATCAGCCCCAGCATTTT
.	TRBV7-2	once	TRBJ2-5	CASSFGQPLETQYF	TGTGCCAGCAGCTTCGGCCAGCCCCTCGAGACCCAGTACTTC
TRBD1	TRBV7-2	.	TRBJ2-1	CASSRFPGQGNEQFF	TGTGCCAGCAGCCGCTTCCCGGGACAGGGTAACGAGCAGTTCTTC
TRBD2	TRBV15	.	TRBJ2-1	CATSRDSGGFYNEQFF	TGTGCCACCAGCAGAGACAGCGGGGGGTTCTACAATGAGCAGTTCTTC
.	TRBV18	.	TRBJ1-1	CASSQNVGTLNTEAFF	TGTGCCAGCTCACAAAATGTGGGGACACTAAACACTGAAGCTTTCTTT
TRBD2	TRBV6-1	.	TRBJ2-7	CASSDTSGYSYEQYF	TGTGCCAGCAGTGACACTAGCGGTTACTCCTACGAGCAGTACTTC
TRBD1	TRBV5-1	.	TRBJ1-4	CASSLGGTGSEKLFF	TGCGCCAGCAGCTTGGGGGGGACAGGGTCCGAAAAACTGTTTTTT
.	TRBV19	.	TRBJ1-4	CASRPGPTNEKLFF	TGTGCCAGTAGGCCGGGACCAACTAATGAAAAACTGTTTTTT
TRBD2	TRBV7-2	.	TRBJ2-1	CASSSPTLAGGGGREQFF	TGTGCCAGCAGCTCCCCAACACTAGCGGGAGGGGGAGGGCGTGAGCAGTTCTTC
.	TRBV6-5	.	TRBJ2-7	CASSSLSGPANYEQYF	TGTGCCAGCAGTTCCCTCTCCGGGCCAGCAAACTACGAGCAGTACTTC
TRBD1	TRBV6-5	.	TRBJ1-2	CASTTPGTGASGYTF	TGTGCCAGCACCACACCCGGGACAGGGGCGTCGGGCTACACCTTC
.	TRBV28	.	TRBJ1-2	CASRKNSLSLGDYGYTF	TGTGCCAGCAGAAAAAATTCCCTCTCACTCGGGGACTATGGCTACACCTTC
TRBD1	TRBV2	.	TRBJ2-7	CASSGGTGVNEQYF	TGTGCCAGCAGTGGGGGGACAGGGGTCAACGAGCAGTACTTC
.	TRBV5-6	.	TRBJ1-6	CASSLDRGRDSPLHF	TGTGCCAGCAGCTTGGATCGGGGTCGGGATTCACCCCTCCACTTT